The 21 T cell receptor beta chains listed next were all sequenced from one sample in a study of cytomegalovirus exposure and HLA in healthy donors. PCR was performed using 60 Vbeta and 13 Jbeta primers. Sequencing used immunoSEQ multiplex PCR; TCRdb keeps in-frame clones, though not all of them. The sample consists of approximately 140,000 clones, more than 60% of them appearing once. The specimen sequenced was PBMCs. The receptors derive from a man aged 40-50 years in good health and CMV-seronegative.

The gene calls are TRBV6-5 and TRBJ2-2; D unresolved. Trimming removed 5 bases at V and 6 bases at J, with 13 bases between. The CDR3 contains 14 residues. Germline CDR1 is MNHEY and CDR2 is SVGAGI. The CDR3 region is CASSRRQWAGELFF. In DNA form, the CDR3 reads TGTGCCAGCAGTCGACGACAATGGGCCGGGGAGCTGTTTTTT.

The V gene is TRBV28, the J gene TRBJ2-7; possible D gene TRBD1, 5 bases. Germline V gene data show CDR1 as MDHEN and CDR2 as SYDVKM. Trimming removed 8 bases from V and 3 bases from J, with 8 bases in between. The CDR3 consists of 11 residues. The CDR3 DNA follows: TGTGCCAGCCAGGGATTCTACGAGCAGTACTTC. Translated, it gives CASQGFYEQYF.

This clone was seen once. This chain uses TRBV5-1 with TRBJ2-2, with TRBD1 matching 8 bases. With 4 bases clipped from V and 6 bases from J, the junction kept 8 bases outside the gene matches. This CDR3 has 15 amino acids. Per the germline V gene, CDR1 is SGHRS and CDR2 is YFSETQ. CDR3 in amino acids: CASSPDRASAGELFF. The CDR3 DNA is TGCGCCAGCAGCCCGGACAGGGCATCGGCCGGGGAGCTGTTTTTT. Full variable domain (missing parts from reference TRBV5-1 and TRBJ2-2): KAGVTQTPRYLIKTRGQQVTLSCSPISGHRSVSWYQQTPGQGLQFLFEYFSETQRNKGNFPGRFSGRQFSNSRSEMNVSTLELGDSALYLCASSPDRASAGELFFGEGSRLTVL.

This clone was observed a handful of times. This chain links TRBV11-2 with TRBJ1-2; perhaps TRBD1 as D (5 bases). Trimming pared 3 bases from V and 8 bases from J, leaving 13 bases between. CDR1 is SGHAT and CDR2 is FQNNGV in the germline V gene. The CDR3 loop spans 13 amino acids. CDR3 sequence: CASSFLRGVGYTF. The CDR3 DNA is TGTGCCAGCAGCTTTCTCCGGGGGGTAGGCTACACCTTC.

A few counts support this clone. The rearrangement uses TRBV6-5 and TRBJ1-2, with 9 bases aligning to TRBD1. V was clipped by 6 bases and J by 5 bases; unmatched bases: 7. The germline V gene has CDR1 MNHEY and CDR2 SVGAGI. The CDR3 spans 14 residues. CDR3 in amino acids: CASRADRGPYGYTF. The DNA of the CDR3 is TGTGCCAGCAGAGCGGACAGGGGTCCATATGGCTACACCTTC.

The J gene is TRBJ1-1, the V gene TRBV6-5, with D tentatively TRBD1 (5 bases). The CDR3 length is 14 residues. Trimming left V 5 bases short and J 1 base short, with 11 bases between. Per germline, CDR1 MNHEY and CDR2 SVGAGI. The CDR3: CASSEAGANTEAFF. The CDR3 nucleotides are TGTGCCAGCAGTGAGGCTGGGGCGAACACTGAAGCTTTCTTT.

The chain carries TRBV6-5 and TRBJ2-5, with 7 nucleotides matching TRBD2. Near its end, the DNA agrees better with TRBJ2-7, so the J call may be wrong. Per germline, CDR1 MNHEY and CDR2 SVGAGI. The CDR3 is made up of 13 amino acids. The DNA of the CDR3 is TGTGCCAGTCGAATTCCGGGGGGCTACGAGCAGTACTTC. This encodes CASRIPGGYEQYF.

A note on this clone: The junction differs from germline at one of its ends, possibly a read error. The V and J genes are TRBV7-2 and TRBJ1-1, with unresolved D. The CDR3 consists of 11 residues. CDR1 is SGHTA, CDR2 FQGNSA, per germline. The CDR3 region is CASSLHHYGYF. The DNA of the CDR3 is TGTGCCAGCAGTTTACACCACTATGGATATTTT.

The chain joins TRBV11-2 to TRBJ2-3; tentatively, D is TRBD2 (7 bases). Germline lookup yields CDR1 SGHAT and CDR2 FQNNGV. The CDR3 is made up of 18 amino acids. Trimming took 1 base from V and 0 from J, leaving 17 bases between them. The CDR3 loop is CASSLVVGGRFSTDTQYF. The CDR3 DNA is TGTGCCAGCAGCTTAGTGGTCGGGGGGCGGTTTAGCACAGATACGCAGTATTTT.

The chain uses TRBV7-3 and TRBJ2-1; 9 bases line up with TRBD1. The CDR3 contains 15 residues. The germline V gene has CDR1 SGHTA and CDR2 FQGTGA. V lost 3 bases to trimming and J lost 9 bases; unmatched junction nucleotides: 9. CDR3 residues: CASSFRDRASGEQFF. In DNA form, the CDR3 reads TGTGCCAGCAGCTTCCGGGACAGGGCCTCGGGTGAGCAGTTCTTC.

The V and J genes are TRBV5-1 and TRBJ2-5, with a tentative D call TRBD2 (6 bases). The CDR3 contains 15 residues. Germline values: CDR1 SGHRS, CDR2 YFSETQ. The germline V and J ends were trimmed by 0 bases and 4 bases, with 13 bases remaining between them. The CDR3 bases are TGCGCCAGCAGCTTGGATCCGGGAGCCACAGAGACCCAGTACTTC. It translates to CASSLDPGATETQYF.

The chain carries TRBV6-1 and TRBJ1-1; perhaps TRBD1 as D (5 bases). The germline gives CDR1 MNHNS, CDR2 SASEGT. Trimming took 1 base from V and 4 from J, leaving 10 bases between them. CDR3 length equals 14 residues. CDR3 bases: TGTGCCAGCAGTGAAGACGACGGGGGCACTGAAGCTTTCTTT. Its translation is CASSEDDGGTEAFF.

This clone was detected only a few times. The V call is TRBV5-5, the J call TRBJ2-7; D is perhaps TRBD1 (6 bases). The CDR3 covers 13 residues. CDR1 is SGHKS and CDR2 is YYEKEE in the germline V gene (reference sequence). Trimming stripped 0 bases from V and 6 bases from J, with 10 bases between. The CDR3 protein is CASSLEGVPEQYF. For the CDR3, the DNA is TGTGCCAGCAGCTTGGAGGGGGTTCCCGAGCAGTACTTC.

This chain joins TRBV5-1 and TRBJ2-7; 7 bases fit TRBD1. J lost 3 bases, V lost 0 bases, and 6 bases had no gene match. The CDR3 sequence is 15 residues long. The V gene's germline CDR1 is SGHRS and CDR2 YFSETQ. The DNA of the CDR3 is TGCGCCAGCAGCTTGGGCGGACAGGTGGGCTACGAGCAGTACTTC. It codes for CASSLGGQVGYEQYF.

This clone was observed once. This sequence joins TRBV19 and TRBJ2-7; 11 bases map to TRBD2. This CDR3 is built from 17 residues. Germline V gene sequence: CDR1 LNHDA, CDR2 SQIVND (reference sequence). V trimming: 3 bases; J trimming: 0 bases; junction bases outside the gene matches: 7. The CDR3 DNA reads TGTGCCAGTAGTATCCAAGTAACTAGCGGGAGCTCCTACGAGCAGTACTTC. Its protein is CASSIQVTSGSSYEQYF.

The rearrangement uses TRBV18 and TRBJ1-6; D is perhaps TRBD1 (6 bases). V was pared by 2 bases and J by 7 bases, with 9 bases between. CDR3 length: 14 amino acids. Germline loops: CDR1 KGHSH, CDR2 LQKENI. Here the CDR3 reads CASSPGGANSPLHF. The CDR3 bases are TGTGCCAGCTCACCAGGGGGCGCGAATTCACCCCTCCACTTT.

V usage is TRBV4-2 and J usage is TRBJ2-5, with D possibly being TRBD1 (6 bases). Germline CDR1 and CDR2: LGHNA and YNFKEQ. Deletions cut 1 base from V and 4 bases from J, with 10 bases between. CDR3 size: 14 residues. CDR3 sequence reads: CASSQGRGGETQYF. DNA for the CDR3: TGTGCCAGCAGCCAAGGCAGGGGTGGAGAGACCCAGTACTTC.

The V call is TRBV21-1, the J call TRBJ2-7; the table's D gene call, TRBD1, was not cross checked with the DNA. TRBV21-1 has pseudogene status. The length of the CDR3 is 13 residues. The CDR3 nucleotides read TGTGCCAGCAGAGACAGGGTACCGTACGAGCAGTACTTC. It yields the protein CASRDRVPYEQYF.

This chain uses TRBV5-1 with TRBJ1-1, with 9 bases that match TRBD1. This CDR3 is built from 15 residues. CDR1 is SGHRS and CDR2 is YFSETQ in the germline V gene. With V trimmed by 3 bases and J by 4 bases, 7 bases remained unmatched. The CDR3 protein is CASSYSGTGLTEAFF. The CDR3 DNA follows: TGCGCCAGCAGCTACTCCGGGACAGGGCTCACTGAAGCTTTCTTT.

This clone was seen more than once but under ten times. V is TRBV6-1 and J is TRBJ2-7; 9 bases agree with TRBD1. Looked up from germline, CDR1 is MNHNS and CDR2 is SASEGT. V shed 7 bases, J shed 6 bases, and the junction held 7 bases outside the gene matches. The CDR3 extends over 13 amino acids. The CDR3 coding sequence is TGTGCCAGCAATAACAGGGGGCCTGGCGAGCAGTACTTC. Its protein product is CASNNRGPGEQYF.

The genes are TRBV18 and TRBJ1-2; no clear D gene. This CDR3 is 14 amino acids long. CDR1 and CDR2 (germline): KGHSH, LQKENI. Trimming removed 0 bases from V and 4 bases from J, with 9 bases in between. The CDR3 is CASSPPQVAYGYTF. DNA of the CDR3: TGTGCCAGCTCACCACCGCAGGTTGCCTATGGCTACACCTTC. Variable domain in full (rest from reference TRBV18 and TRBJ1-2): NAGVMQNPRHLVRRRGQEARLRCSPMKGHSHVYWYRQLPEEGLKFMVYLQKENIIDESGMPKERFSAEFPKEGPSILRIQQVVRGDSAAYFCASSPPQVAYGYTFGSGTRLTVV.